Each of the 3 T cell receptor beta chains below was sequenced from the same sample in a study of vaccination effects on CD4 cells after COVID-19 (dated by TCRdb to between 2021 and 2023). The method behind the library was the immunoSEQ multiplex PCR assay. TCRdb provides this immuneACCESS table in a form limited to in-frame rearrangements. Some clones are lacking; in checked studies, under half of them reflect an unresolved V gene, and why the rest are absent is not known. The sample records over 7,500 clones, approximately 74% of which are singletons. The ten largest clones capture over 10% of the sample. No antigen has been identified for these receptors. In the ViraFEST assay, PBMC were stimulated with viral peptide pools, and antigen-specific CD4+ T cell clonotypes were then identified by expansion using TCR sequencing. After around ten days of culture, CD4+ T cells were isolated with the EasySep CD4+ T cell isolation kit.

This material consisted of CD4+ T cells from PBMCs cultured with HCoV-229E spike peptides, taken before COVID-19 vaccination. The label giving this sample's cell subset or site can be read as: HCoV-229E spike overlapping peptide pool stimulation. The receptors were gathered from a human donor who received a COVID-19 vaccine.

This chain links TRBV4-1 with TRBJ2-2; 10 positions agree with TRBD2. The CDR3 consists of 17 residues. Germline V CDR1 and CDR2: MGHRA, YSYEKL. The trim removed 1 base at V and 1 base at J, leaving 3 bases unmatched. Written as DNA, the CDR3 is TGCGCCAGCAGCCAAGGCGCTAGCGGGAGGAACACCGGGGAGCTGTTTTTT. It specifies CASSQGASGRNTGELFF.

The chain links TRBV10-2 to TRBJ2-1; a possible D gene is TRBD1 (8 bases). Germline V lookup: CDR1 WSHSY, CDR2 SAAADI. This CDR3 is 15 amino acids long. Between the trimmed V and J ends, which lost 6 bases and 6 bases, there was a span of 18 bases. CDR3 amino acids: CASRGGAGGVNEQFF. The CDR3, as DNA: TGCGCCAGCAGGGGAGGGGCAGGGGGCGTCAATGAGCAGTTCTTC.

The chain is built from TRBV12-3 or TRBV12-4 and TRBJ2-1; 11 bases fit TRBD2. J lost 15 bases, V lost 3 bases, and 7 bases had no gene match. This CDR3 comprises 13 residues. CDR3 nucleotides: TGTGCCAGCAGTTTTCAGTTAGCGGGAGGGTGGTTCTTC. Translation gives CASSFQLAGGWFF.